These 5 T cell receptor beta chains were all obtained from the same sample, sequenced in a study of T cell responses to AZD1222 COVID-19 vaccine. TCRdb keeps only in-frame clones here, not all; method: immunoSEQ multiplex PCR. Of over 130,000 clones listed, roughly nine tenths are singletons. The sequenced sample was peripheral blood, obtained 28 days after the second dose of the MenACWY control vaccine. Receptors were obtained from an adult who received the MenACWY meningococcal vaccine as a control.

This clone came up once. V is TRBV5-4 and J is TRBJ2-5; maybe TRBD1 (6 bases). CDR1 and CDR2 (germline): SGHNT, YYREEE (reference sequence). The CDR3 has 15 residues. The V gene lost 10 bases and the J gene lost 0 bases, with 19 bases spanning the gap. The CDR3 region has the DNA TGTGCCCCCACTGGACGGGACACATACCAAGAGACCCAGTACTTC. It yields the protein CAPTGRDTYQETQYF.

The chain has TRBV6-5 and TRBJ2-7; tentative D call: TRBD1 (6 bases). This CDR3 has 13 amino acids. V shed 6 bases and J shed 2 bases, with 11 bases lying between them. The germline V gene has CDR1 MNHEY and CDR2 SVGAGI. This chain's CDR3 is CASRQGGAYEQYF. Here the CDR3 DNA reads TGTGCCAGCAGGCAAGGGGGAGCCTACGAGCAGTACTTC.

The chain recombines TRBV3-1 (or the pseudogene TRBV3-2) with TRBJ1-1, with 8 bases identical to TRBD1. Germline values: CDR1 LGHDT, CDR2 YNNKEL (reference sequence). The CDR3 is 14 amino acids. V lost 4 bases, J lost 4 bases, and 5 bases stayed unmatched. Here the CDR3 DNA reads TGTGCCAGCAGCCGGCTTACAGGGGGCACTGAAGCTTTCTTT. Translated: CASSRLTGGTEAFF.

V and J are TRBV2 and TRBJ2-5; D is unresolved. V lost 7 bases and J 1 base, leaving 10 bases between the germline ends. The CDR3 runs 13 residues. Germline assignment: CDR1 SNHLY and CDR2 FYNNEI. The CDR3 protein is CASIGISQETQYF. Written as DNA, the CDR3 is TGTGCCAGCATCGGTATCAGCCAAGAGACCCAGTACTTC.

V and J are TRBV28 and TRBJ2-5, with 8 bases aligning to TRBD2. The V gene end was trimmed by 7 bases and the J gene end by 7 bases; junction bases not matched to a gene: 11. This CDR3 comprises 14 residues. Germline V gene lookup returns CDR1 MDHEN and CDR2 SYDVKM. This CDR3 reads CASTPGGASGTQYF. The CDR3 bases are TGTGCCAGCACCCCGGGGGGGGCGAGTGGGACCCAGTACTTC.